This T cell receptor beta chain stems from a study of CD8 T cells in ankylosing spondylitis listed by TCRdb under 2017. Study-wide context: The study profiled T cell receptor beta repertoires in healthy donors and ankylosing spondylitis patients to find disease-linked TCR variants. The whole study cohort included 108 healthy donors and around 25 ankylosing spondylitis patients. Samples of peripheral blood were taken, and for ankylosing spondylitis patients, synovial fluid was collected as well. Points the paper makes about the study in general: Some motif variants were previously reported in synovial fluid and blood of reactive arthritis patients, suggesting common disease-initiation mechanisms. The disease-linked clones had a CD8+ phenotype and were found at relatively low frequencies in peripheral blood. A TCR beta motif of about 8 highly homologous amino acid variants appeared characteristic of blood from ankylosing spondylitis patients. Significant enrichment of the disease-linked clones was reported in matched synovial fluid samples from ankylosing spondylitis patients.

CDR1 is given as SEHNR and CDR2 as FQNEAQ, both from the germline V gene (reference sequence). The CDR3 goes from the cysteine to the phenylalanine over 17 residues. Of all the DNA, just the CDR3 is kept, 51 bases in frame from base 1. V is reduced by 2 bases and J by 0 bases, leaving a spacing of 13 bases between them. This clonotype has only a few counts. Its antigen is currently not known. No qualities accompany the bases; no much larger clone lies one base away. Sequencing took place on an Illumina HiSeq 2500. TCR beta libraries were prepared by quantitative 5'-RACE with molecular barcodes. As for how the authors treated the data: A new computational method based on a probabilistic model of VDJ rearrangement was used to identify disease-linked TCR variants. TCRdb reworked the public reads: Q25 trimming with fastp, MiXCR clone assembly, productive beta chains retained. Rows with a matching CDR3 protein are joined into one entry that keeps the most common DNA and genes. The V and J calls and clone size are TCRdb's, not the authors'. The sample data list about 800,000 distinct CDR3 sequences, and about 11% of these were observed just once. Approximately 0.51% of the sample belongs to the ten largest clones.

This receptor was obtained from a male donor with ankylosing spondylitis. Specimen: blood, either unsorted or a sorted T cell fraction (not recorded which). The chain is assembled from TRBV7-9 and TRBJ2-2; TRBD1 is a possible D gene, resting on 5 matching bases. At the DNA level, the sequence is TGTGCCAGCAGCTTACCAAGTCGCAGGGCGAACACCGGGGAGCTGTTTTTT. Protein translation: CASSLPSRRANTGELFF.